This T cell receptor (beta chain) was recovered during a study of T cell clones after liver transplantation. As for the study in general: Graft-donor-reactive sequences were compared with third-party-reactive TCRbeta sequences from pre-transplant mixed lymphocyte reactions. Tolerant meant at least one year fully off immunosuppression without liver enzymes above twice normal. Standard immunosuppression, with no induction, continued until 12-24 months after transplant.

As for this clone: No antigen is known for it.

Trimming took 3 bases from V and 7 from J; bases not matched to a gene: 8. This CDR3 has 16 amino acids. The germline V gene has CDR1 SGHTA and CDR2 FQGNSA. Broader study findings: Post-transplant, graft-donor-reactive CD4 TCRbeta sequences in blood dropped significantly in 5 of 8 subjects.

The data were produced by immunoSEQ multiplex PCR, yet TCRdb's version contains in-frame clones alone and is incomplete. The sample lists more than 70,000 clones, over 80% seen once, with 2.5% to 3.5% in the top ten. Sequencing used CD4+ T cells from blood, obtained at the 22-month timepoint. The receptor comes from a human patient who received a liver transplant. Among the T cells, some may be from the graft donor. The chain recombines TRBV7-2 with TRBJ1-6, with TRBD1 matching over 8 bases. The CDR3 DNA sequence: TGTGCCAGCAGCTTGTTCCCGGGACAGGAGAATTCACCCCTCCACTTT. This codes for CASSLFPGQENSPLHF.